The T cell receptor (beta chain) described here comes from a study of cytomegalovirus exposure and HLA in healthy donors. Notes on this clone: Its specificity is not known.

V was clipped by 5 bases and J by 5 bases, with 21 bases between them. Germline CDR1 reads LGHNA; CDR2 reads YSLEER. The CDR3 length is 17 residues. Study outcomes and limitations: The productive fraction for most TCR beta V segments was about 90% or about 30% in an earlier analysis.

PCR used 60 Vbeta primers and 13 Jbeta primers. Produced via immunoSEQ multiplex PCR; TCRdb's table is partial and in-frame only. This sample has about 150,000 clones, with 70% to 90% found just once. V is TRBV4-3 and J is TRBJ1-4; D is perhaps TRBD1 (5 bases). The receptor comes from a young woman in good health and CMV-seronegative. The specimen was PBMCs. The CDR3 protein is CASSYRLTKSQNEKLFF. CDR3 nucleotide sequence: TGCGCCAGCAGCTACAGGCTCACTAAATCTCAGAATGAAAAACTGTTTTTT.